This TCR beta chain was identified in a study of cytomegalovirus exposure and HLA in healthy donors. Each of the donors was a healthy bone marrow donor. PCR employed 60 Vbeta and 13 Jbeta primers. Sequenced by immunoSEQ multiplex PCR; TCRdb stores in-frame clones only, minus some. This sample has about 160,000 clones, with roughly four fifths found just once. Germline CDR1 MNHEY, CDR2 SVGAGI. The trim removed 10 bases at V and 7 bases at J, leaving 9 bases unmatched. The CDR3 length is 15 residues. The source is a girl aged 2 to 10 in good health and CMV-seropositive. The material sequenced was PBMCs. The chain uses TRBV6-5 and TRBJ2-1; 14 bases agree with TRBD2. As DNA, the CDR3 is TGTGCCACTTCATGGACTAGCGGGAGGAGGAATGAGCAGTTCTTC. Translating it yields CATSWTSGRRNEQFF.